This T cell receptor beta chain was identified during a study of blood T cells in healthy people across ages. This clonotype was recorded a few times. There are 15 residues in the CDR3. The ends were cut back, 6 bases at V and 0 bases at J, with 16 bases in the middle. Germline loops: CDR1 DFQATT, CDR2 SNEGSKA (reference sequence). Sample-barcoded 5' priming and a J-beta primer mix drove a second PCR of 7 to 11 cycles. Each CDR3 protein gets one entry after TCRdb re-called the 5' RACE reads with MiXCR. Of some 900,000 distinct CDR3 sequences listed, roughly 43% are singletons. Sequenced sample: blood. The chain has TRBV20-1 and TRBJ2-3, with D tentatively TRBD2 (6 bases). This TCR came from a man aged 25 to 45 in good health. The CDR3 nucleotides read TGCAGTGCCGACGTAGCGGCTTCTAGCACAGATACGCAGTATTTT. This gives the protein CSADVAASSTDTQYF.